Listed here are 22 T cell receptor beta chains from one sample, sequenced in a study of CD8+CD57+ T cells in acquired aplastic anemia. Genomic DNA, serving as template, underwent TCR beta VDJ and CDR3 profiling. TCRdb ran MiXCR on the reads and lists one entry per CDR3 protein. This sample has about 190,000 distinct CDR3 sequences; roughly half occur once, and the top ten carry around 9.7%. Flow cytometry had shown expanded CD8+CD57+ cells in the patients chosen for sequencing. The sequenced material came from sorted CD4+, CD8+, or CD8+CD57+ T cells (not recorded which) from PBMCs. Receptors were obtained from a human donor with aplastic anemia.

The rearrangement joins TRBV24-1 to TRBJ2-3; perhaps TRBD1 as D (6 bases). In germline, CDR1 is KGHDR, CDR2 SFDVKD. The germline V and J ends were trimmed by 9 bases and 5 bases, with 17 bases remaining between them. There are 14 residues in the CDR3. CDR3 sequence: CATQGRLYRDTQYF. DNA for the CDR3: TGTGCCACCCAGGGGAGACTTTACCGAGATACGCAGTATTTT.

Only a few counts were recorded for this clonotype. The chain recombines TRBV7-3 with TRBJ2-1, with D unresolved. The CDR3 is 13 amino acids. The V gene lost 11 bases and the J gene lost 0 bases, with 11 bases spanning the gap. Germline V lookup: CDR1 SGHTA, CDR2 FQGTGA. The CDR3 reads CAWSTNSYNEQFF. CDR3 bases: TGTGCCTGGAGTACGAACTCCTACAATGAGCAGTTCTTC.

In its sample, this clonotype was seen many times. CDR3 sequence (DNA): TGTGCCAGCAGTTTCGGGTCTAGCGGGAGGAATGGGGAGACCCAGTACTTC. This sequence encodes CASSFGSSGRNGETQYF. V is TRBV12-3 or TRBV12-4 and J is TRBJ2-5; 11 bases agree with TRBD2. This CDR3 is built from 17 residues. V lost 3 bases, J lost 5 bases, and 11 bases stayed unmatched.

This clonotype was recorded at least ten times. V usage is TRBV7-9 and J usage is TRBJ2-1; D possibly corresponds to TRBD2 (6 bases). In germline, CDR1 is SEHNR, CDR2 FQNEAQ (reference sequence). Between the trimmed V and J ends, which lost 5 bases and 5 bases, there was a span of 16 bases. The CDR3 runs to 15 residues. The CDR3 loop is CASSPRGSSDNEQFF. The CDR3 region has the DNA TGTGCCAGCAGCCCCCGGGGGTCGAGCGACAATGAGCAGTTCTTC.

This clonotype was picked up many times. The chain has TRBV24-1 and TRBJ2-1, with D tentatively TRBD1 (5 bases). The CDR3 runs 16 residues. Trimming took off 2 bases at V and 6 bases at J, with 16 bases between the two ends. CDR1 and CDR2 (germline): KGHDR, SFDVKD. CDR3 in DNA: TGTGCCACCAGTGATTCCAGACCAGGGTCTCGCAATGAGCAGTTCTTC. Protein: CATSDSRPGSRNEQFF.

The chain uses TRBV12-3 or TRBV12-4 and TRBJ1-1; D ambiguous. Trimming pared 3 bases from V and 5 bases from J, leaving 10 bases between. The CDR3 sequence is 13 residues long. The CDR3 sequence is CASSLFEMTEAFF. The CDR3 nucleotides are TGTGCCAGCAGTTTGTTCGAGATGACTGAAGCTTTCTTT.

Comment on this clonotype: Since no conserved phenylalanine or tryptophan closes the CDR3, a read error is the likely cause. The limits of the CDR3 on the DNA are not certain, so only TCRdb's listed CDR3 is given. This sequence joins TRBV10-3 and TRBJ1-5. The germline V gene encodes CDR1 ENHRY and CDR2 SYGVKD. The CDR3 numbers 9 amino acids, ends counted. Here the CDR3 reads CAISESRRE.

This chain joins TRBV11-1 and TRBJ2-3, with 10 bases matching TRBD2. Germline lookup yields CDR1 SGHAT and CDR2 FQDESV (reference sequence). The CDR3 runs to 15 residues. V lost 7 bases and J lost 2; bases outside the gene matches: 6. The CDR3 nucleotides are TGTGCCAGCAACCTAGCGGGGGCGACCACAGATACGCAGTATTTT. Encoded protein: CASNLAGATTDTQYF.

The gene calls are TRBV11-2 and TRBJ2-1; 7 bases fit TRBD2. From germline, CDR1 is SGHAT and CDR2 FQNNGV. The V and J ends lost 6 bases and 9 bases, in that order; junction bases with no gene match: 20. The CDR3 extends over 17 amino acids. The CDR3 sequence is CASRLSPYGRHPGEQFF. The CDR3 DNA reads TGTGCCAGCAGGTTATCCCCCTACGGGAGGCACCCGGGTGAGCAGTTCTTC.

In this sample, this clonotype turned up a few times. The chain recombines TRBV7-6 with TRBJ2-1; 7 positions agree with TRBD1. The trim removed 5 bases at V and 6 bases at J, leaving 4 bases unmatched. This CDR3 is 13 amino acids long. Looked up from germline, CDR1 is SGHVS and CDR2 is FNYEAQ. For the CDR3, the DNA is TGTGCCAGCAGCCCTGGACAGGTCAATGAGCAGTTCTTC. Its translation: CASSPGQVNEQFF.

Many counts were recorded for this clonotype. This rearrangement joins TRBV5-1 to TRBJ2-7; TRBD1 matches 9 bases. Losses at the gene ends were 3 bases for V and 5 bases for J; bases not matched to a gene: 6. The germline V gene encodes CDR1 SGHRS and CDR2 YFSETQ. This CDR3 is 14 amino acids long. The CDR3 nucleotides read TGCGCCAGCAGCTCGGGACAGGGTGTACACGAGCAGTACTTC. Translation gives CASSSGQGVHEQYF.

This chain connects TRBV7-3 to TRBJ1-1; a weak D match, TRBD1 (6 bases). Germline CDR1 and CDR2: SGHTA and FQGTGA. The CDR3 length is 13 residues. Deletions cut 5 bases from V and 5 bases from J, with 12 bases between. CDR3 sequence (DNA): TGTGCCAGCAGCGCGGGGGGGCGGACTGAAGCTTTCTTT. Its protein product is CASSAGGRTEAFF. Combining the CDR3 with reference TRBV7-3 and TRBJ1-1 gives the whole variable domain GAGVSQTPSNKVTEKGKYVELRCDPISGHTALYWYRQSLGQGPEFLIYFQGTGAADDSGLPNDRFFAVRPEGSVSTLKIQRTERGDSAVYLCASSAGGRTEAFFGQGTRLTVV.

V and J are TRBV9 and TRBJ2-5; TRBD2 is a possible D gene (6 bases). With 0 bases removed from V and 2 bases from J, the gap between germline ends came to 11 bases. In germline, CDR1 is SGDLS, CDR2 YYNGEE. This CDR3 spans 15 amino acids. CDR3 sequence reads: CASSVEGTLQETQYF. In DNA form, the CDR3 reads TGTGCCAGCAGCGTAGAAGGGACTCTACAAGAGACCCAGTACTTC.

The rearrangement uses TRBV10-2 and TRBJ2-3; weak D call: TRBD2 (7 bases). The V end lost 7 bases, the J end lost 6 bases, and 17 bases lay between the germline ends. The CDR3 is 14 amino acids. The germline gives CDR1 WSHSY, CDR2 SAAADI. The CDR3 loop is CASMGGLTSDTQYF. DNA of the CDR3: TGCGCCAGCATGGGGGGGCTAACCTCGGATACGCAGTATTTT.

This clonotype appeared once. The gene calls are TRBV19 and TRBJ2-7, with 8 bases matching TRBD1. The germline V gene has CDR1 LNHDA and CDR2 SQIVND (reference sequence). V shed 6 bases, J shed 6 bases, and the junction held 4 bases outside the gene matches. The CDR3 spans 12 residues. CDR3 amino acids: CASSKTGVEQYF. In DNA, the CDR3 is TGTGCCAGTAGCAAGACAGGGGTCGAGCAGTACTTC.

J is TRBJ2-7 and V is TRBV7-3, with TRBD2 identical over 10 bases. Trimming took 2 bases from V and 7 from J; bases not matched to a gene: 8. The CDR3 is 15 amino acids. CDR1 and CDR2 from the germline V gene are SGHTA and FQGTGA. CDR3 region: CASSLGGAGGEEQYF. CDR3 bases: TGTGCCAGCAGCTTAGGGGGAGCGGGAGGGGAGGAGCAGTACTTC.

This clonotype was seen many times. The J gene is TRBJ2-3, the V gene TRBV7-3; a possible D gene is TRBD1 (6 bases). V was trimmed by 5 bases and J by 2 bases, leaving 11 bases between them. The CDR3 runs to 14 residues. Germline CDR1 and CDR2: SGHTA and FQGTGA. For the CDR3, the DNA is TGTGCCAGCAGCCCAGGGGCCTCCACAGATACGCAGTATTTT. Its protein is CASSPGASTDTQYF. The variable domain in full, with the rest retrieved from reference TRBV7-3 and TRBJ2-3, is GAGVSQTPSNKVTEKGKYVELRCDPISGHTALYWYRQSLGQGPEFLIYFQGTGAADDSGLPNDRFFAVRPEGSVSTLKIQRTERGDSAVYLCASSPGASTDTQYFGPGTRLTVL.

The CDR3 DNA follows: TGCAGCGTTGATGACAGGTTGAACACTGAAGCTTTCTTT. The encoded protein is CSVDDRLNTEAFF. The chain couples TRBV29-1 to TRBJ1-1; D is possibly TRBD1 (6 bases). The CDR3 is 13 amino acids. Trimming took off 3 bases at V and 0 bases at J, with 8 bases between the two ends. Per germline, CDR1 SQVTM and CDR2 ANQGSEA.

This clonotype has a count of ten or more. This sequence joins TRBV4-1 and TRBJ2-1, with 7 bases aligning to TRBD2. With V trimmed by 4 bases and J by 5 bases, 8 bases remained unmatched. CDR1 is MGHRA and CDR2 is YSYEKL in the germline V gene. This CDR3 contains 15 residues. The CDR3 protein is CASSPRTRTNNEQFF. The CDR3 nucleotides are TGCGCCAGCAGCCCCCGGACTAGGACTAACAATGAGCAGTTCTTC.

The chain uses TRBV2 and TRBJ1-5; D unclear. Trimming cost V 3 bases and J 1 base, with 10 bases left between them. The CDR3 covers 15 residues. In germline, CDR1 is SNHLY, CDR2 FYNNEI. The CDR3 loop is CASSEKGSSNQPQHF. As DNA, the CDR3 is TGTGCCAGCAGTGAGAAGGGTTCCAGCAATCAGCCCCAGCATTTT.

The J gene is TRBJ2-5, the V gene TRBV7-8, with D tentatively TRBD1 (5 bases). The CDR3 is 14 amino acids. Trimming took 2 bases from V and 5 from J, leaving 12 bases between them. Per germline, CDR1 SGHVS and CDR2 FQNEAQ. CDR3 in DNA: TGTGCCAGCAGCTTATTAACTTCAGGGGAGACCCAGTACTTC. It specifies CASSLLTSGETQYF. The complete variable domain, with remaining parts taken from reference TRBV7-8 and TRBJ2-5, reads GAGVSQSPRYKVAKRGQDVALRCDPISGHVSLFWYQQALGQGPEFLTYFQNEAQLDKSGLPSDRFFAERPEGSVSTLKIQRTQQEDSAVYLCASSLLTSGETQYFGPGTRLLVL.

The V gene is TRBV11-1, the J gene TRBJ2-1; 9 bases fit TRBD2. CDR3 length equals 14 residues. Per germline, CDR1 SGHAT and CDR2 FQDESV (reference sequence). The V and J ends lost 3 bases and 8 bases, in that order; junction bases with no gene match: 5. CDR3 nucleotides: TGTGCCAGCAGCTTTGGCGGGGGGGCAGATGAGCAGTTCTTC. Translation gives CASSFGGGADEQFF.